Below, 29 T cell receptor beta chains from the same sample are listed, as sequenced in a study of cytotoxic CD8 clonotypes in ibrutinib-treated CLL (dated by TCRdb to about 2021). Library preparation employed the immunoSEQ multiplex PCR assay. TCRdb re-hosts the immuneACCESS table, in-frame sequences only. Its copies lack some clones; in the studies checked, an unresolved V gene accounts for under half of them, and the cause for the rest is not known. The sample table lists approximately 120,000 clones, around 84% of them with a count of one. Together, the top ten hold 3.3% of the sample. The meaning of the sample's time point label: around 25 months on ibrutinib. This sample comprised PBMCs, obtained after 24 months of ibrutinib treatment. Receptor source: a human donor with chronic lymphocytic leukemia.

This rearrangement joins TRBV18 to TRBJ2-7, with 7 positions matching TRBD1. This CDR3 comprises 13 residues. CDR1 and CDR2 (germline): KGHSH, LQKENI. V trimming: 3 bases; J trimming: 4 bases; junction bases outside the gene matches: 3. CDR3 residues: CASSPTGVYEQYF. The CDR3 region has the DNA TGTGCCAGCTCACCCACAGGGGTGTACGAGCAGTACTTC. Full variable domain (missing parts from reference TRBV18 and TRBJ2-7): NAGVMQNPRHLVRRRGQEARLRCSPMKGHSHVYWYRQLPEEGLKFMVYLQKENIIDESGMPKERFSAEFPKEGPSILRIQQVVRGDSAAYFCASSPTGVYEQYFGPGTRLTVT.

The CDR3 DNA sequence: TGTGCCAGCGGTTCCCAGGGGCAGTCGGCCGGGGAGCTGTTTTTT. Its translation: CASGSQGQSAGELFF. The J gene is TRBJ2-2, the V gene TRBV28; possibly TRBD1 for D (6 bases). The CDR3 spans 15 residues. Germline assignment: CDR1 MDHEN and CDR2 SYDVKM. Trimming took off 8 bases at V and 6 bases at J, with 19 bases between the two ends.

The chain combines TRBV2 with TRBJ2-7; TRBD1 matches 9 bases. The CDR3 has 14 amino acids. From germline, CDR1 is SNHLY and CDR2 FYNNEI. J lost 6 bases, V lost 8 bases, and 11 bases had no gene match. The CDR3 sequence: CASFYGTGSTEQYF. The CDR3 DNA sequence: TGTGCCAGCTTTTATGGGACAGGGTCGACCGAGCAGTACTTC.

The chain links TRBV2 to TRBJ2-7, with D possibly being TRBD1 (5 bases). This CDR3 has 14 amino acids. V was pared by 3 bases and J by 1 base, with 10 bases between. From germline, CDR1 is SNHLY and CDR2 FYNNEI. This chain's CDR3 is CASSERQLSYEQYF. DNA for the CDR3: TGTGCCAGCAGTGAGAGACAGCTTTCCTACGAGCAGTACTTC. The full variable domain, completed using reference TRBV2 and TRBJ2-7, is EPEVTQTPSHQVTQMGQEVILRCVPISNHLYFYWYRQILGQKVEFLVSFYNNEISEKSEIFDDQFSVERPDGSNFTLKIRSTKLEDSAMYFCASSERQLSYEQYFGPGTRLTVT.

The rearrangement links TRBV7-2 to TRBJ2-2; D may be TRBD2 (7 bases). The length of the CDR3 is 15 residues. The germline gives CDR1 SGHTA, CDR2 FQGNSA. V was pared by 3 bases and J by 6 bases, with 14 bases between. The CDR3 protein is CASSFRGASAGELFF. For the CDR3, the DNA is TGTGCCAGCAGCTTCCGGGGGGCCAGCGCCGGGGAGCTGTTTTTT.

The genes are TRBV6-5 and TRBJ1-1, with D possibly being TRBD1 (6 bases). Germline CDR1 MNHEY, CDR2 SVGAGI. CDR3 length equals 14 residues. V was trimmed by 4 bases and J by 8 bases, leaving 17 bases between them. The DNA of the CDR3 is TGTGCCAGCAGTTGGGGGCATGAGGTCCCCGAAGCTTTCTTT. Its protein is CASSWGHEVPEAFF.

The chain joins TRBV2 to TRBJ1-3; TRBD1 is a possible D gene (5 bases). This CDR3 has 16 amino acids. V shed 5 bases and J shed 0 bases, with 14 bases lying between them. The germline gives CDR1 SNHLY, CDR2 FYNNEI. The CDR3 loop reads CASSPGPLYSGNTIYF. CDR3 DNA sequence: TGTGCCAGCAGTCCGGGACCGCTATACTCTGGAAACACCATATATTTT. The variable domain in full, with the rest retrieved from reference TRBV2 and TRBJ1-3, is EPEVTQTPSHQVTQMGQEVILRCVPISNHLYFYWYRQILGQKVEFLVSFYNNEISEKSEIFDDQFSVERPDGSNFTLKIRSTKLEDSAMYFCASSPGPLYSGNTIYFGEGSWLTVV.

V is TRBV5-4 and J is TRBJ2-5, with D uncertain. Germline CDR1 reads SGHNT; CDR2 reads YYREEE (reference sequence). Trimming pared 6 bases from V and 1 base from J, leaving 28 bases between. The CDR3 has 19 residues. As DNA, the CDR3 is TGTGCCAGCACGAAAGGGTTAAGACAAAACCGTGCAACCCAAGAGACCCAGTACTTC. Amino acids: CASTKGLRQNRATQETQYF.

This chain connects TRBV6-4 to TRBJ2-1; 8 bases are shared with TRBD1. CDR1 is MRHNA and CDR2 is SNTAGT in the germline V gene. The V and J ends lost 5 bases and 0 bases, in that order; junction bases with no gene match: 9. The CDR3 spans 17 residues. The CDR3 nucleotides are TGTGCCAGCAGTTCTTGGGCCGGGACAGGCTCCTACAATGAGCAGTTCTTC. Amino acid sequence: CASSSWAGTGSYNEQFF.

V is TRBV2 and J is TRBJ2-2; 10 bases fit TRBD1. Germline CDR1 is SNHLY and CDR2 is FYNNEI. V shed 2 bases, J shed 3 bases, and the junction held 9 bases outside the gene matches. CDR3 length: 18 amino acids. CDR3 amino acids: CASSEWGGQGSYTGELFF. For the CDR3, the DNA is TGTGCCAGCAGTGAATGGGGGGGACAGGGGTCGTACACCGGGGAGCTGTTTTTT.

The genes are TRBV6-1 and TRBJ2-7, with D perhaps TRBD1 (5 bases). CDR1 is MNHNS, CDR2 SASEGT, per germline. This CDR3 spans 13 amino acids. V gave up 7 bases and J gave up 3 bases, with 13 bases separating them. The CDR3 region is CASNSPGIYEQYF. In DNA form, the CDR3 reads TGTGCCAGCAATTCGCCAGGGATCTACGAGCAGTACTTC.

The V and J genes are TRBV19 and TRBJ1-2; TRBD1 matches 10 bases. With 10 bases clipped from V and 4 bases from J, the junction kept 21 bases outside the gene matches. This CDR3 has 18 amino acids. CDR1 LNHDA and CDR2 SQIVND come from the germline V gene (reference sequence). The CDR3 DNA sequence: TGTGCCACCAGAGCCCTGGACAGGGGGAGCGGTATGGGCTATGGCTACACCTTC. Translation: CATRALDRGSGMGYGYTF.

CDR3 nucleotides: TGCGCCAGCAGCCCCACAGTGTCATCAAGGGTGAACACTGAAGCTTTCTTT. As protein: CASSPTVSSRVNTEAFF. This chain uses TRBV10-1 with TRBJ1-1; D is unresolved. Germline V gene lookup returns CDR1 WNHNN and CDR2 SYGVQD (reference sequence). CDR3 length: 17 amino acids. V lost 6 bases to trimming and J lost 0 bases, with 20 bases between them.

This sequence joins TRBV14 and TRBJ1-3, with no clear D. Germline CDR1 and CDR2: SGHDN and FVKESK. The CDR3 runs 16 residues. Between the trimmed V and J ends, which lost 0 bases and 2 bases, there was a span of 11 bases. DNA for the CDR3: TGTGCCAGCAGCCAAGAGGATTGGGTTACTGGAAACACCATATATTTT. It specifies CASSQEDWVTGNTIYF.

This chain uses TRBV5-6 with TRBJ1-2, with D unclear. The length of the CDR3 is 18 residues. Looked up from germline, CDR1 is SGHDT and CDR2 is YYEEEE. Trimming took off 4 bases at V and 5 bases at J, with 27 bases between the two ends. CDR3 loop: CASSLYAQSPLIEYGYTF. DNA of the CDR3: TGTGCCAGCAGCCTCTACGCACAGTCTCCGTTAATTGAGTATGGCTACACCTTC.

The chain links TRBV7-9 to TRBJ1-2; TRBD1 is a possible D gene (5 bases). CDR1 and CDR2 (germline): SEHNR, FQNEAQ (reference sequence). Trimming left V 1 base short and J 8 bases short, with 8 bases between. The CDR3 is made up of 12 amino acids. DNA for the CDR3: TGTGCCAGCAGCTTAGGGGGGGTCGGCTACACCTTC. As protein: CASSLGGVGYTF.

The J gene is TRBJ2-1, the V gene TRBV5-4; TRBD2 matches 10 bases. This CDR3 region has 16 residues. Germline V gives CDR1 SGHNT, CDR2 YYREEE (reference sequence). The V gene end was trimmed by 2 bases and the J gene end by 9 bases; junction bases not matched to a gene: 11. In DNA form, the CDR3 reads TGTGCCAGCAGCTTATCGAACAGCGGGGGGGCTATTGAGCAGTTCTTC. Translated, it gives CASSLSNSGGAIEQFF.

The chain has TRBV6-5 and TRBJ1-3, with D unclear. Germline values: CDR1 MNHEY, CDR2 SVGAGI. Trimming left V 2 bases short and J 0 bases short, with 8 bases between. The CDR3 covers 15 residues. The CDR3 region is CASSYSGNSGNTIYF. The DNA for the CDR3 is TGTGCCAGCAGTTACAGCGGGAACTCTGGAAACACCATATATTTT.

The J gene is TRBJ2-7, the V gene TRBV5-4, with a tentative D call TRBD1 (5 bases). CDR3 length: 14 amino acids. V lost 4 bases and J lost 3, with 14 bases in between. From germline, CDR1 is SGHNT and CDR2 YYREEE (reference sequence). This CDR3 is CASSIGASDYEQYF. The DNA for the CDR3 is TGTGCCAGCAGCATTGGGGCCTCCGACTACGAGCAGTACTTC.

The rearrangement links TRBV4-1 to TRBJ1-2, with 12 bases that match TRBD1. Germline V lookup: CDR1 MGHRA, CDR2 YSYEKL. This CDR3 spans 19 amino acids. J lost 4 bases, V lost 4 bases, and 16 bases had no gene match. The CDR3: CASSPMRPGQGAGGYGYTF. The CDR3 DNA follows: TGCGCCAGCAGCCCGATGCGACCGGGACAGGGGGCTGGGGGCTATGGCTACACCTTC.

The CDR3 spells CAWSSNQGLAGGLYYNEQFF. CDR3 nucleotides: TGTGCCTGGAGCAGTAACCAGGGACTAGCGGGGGGGCTGTACTACAATGAGCAGTTCTTC. The chain couples TRBV30 to TRBJ2-1, with 16 bases lining up with TRBD2. Unmatched junction bases numbered 14, after V lost 3 bases and J lost 3 bases. Germline V gene lookup returns CDR1 GTSNPN and CDR2 SVGIG (reference sequence). The CDR3 length is 20 residues.

V gene TRBV2 combines with J gene TRBJ2-7, with 12 bases that match TRBD2. The V gene end was trimmed by 4 bases and the J gene end by 5 bases; junction bases not matched to a gene: 3. The CDR3 length is 14 residues. Germline V lookup: CDR1 SNHLY, CDR2 FYNNEI. The CDR3 sequence is CASSGASGGDEQYF. The DNA for the CDR3 is TGTGCCAGCAGTGGGGCTAGCGGGGGGGACGAGCAGTACTTC.

This chain joins TRBV19 and TRBJ1-2, with a weak D call TRBD1 (5 bases). The CDR3 spans 13 residues. CDR1 LNHDA and CDR2 SQIVND come from the germline V gene (reference sequence). V was clipped by 5 bases and J by 4 bases, with 11 bases between them. The CDR3: CASSLGHLYGYTF. CDR3 sequence (DNA): TGTGCCAGTAGTCTCGGACACCTCTATGGCTACACCTTC.

The rearrangement uses TRBV11-2 and TRBJ1-2; 12 positions agree with TRBD1. Germline V gene lookup returns CDR1 SGHAT and CDR2 FQNNGV. The J segment lost 7 bases and the V segment lost 4 bases, leaving 7 bases of the junction unmatched. There are 15 residues in the CDR3. CDR3: CASSSLGTGGRGYTF. CDR3 DNA sequence: TGTGCCAGCAGCTCCCTCGGGACAGGGGGCCGTGGCTACACCTTC.

The gene calls are TRBV7-2 and TRBJ1-4; D not certain. Trimming stripped 1 base from V and 6 bases from J, with 9 bases between. The CDR3 runs 14 residues. CDR1 and CDR2 from the germline V gene are SGHTA and FQGNSA. The CDR3 sequence is CASSLGPQDEKLFF. DNA for the CDR3: TGTGCCAGCAGCTTAGGGCCGCAGGATGAAAAACTGTTTTTT.

V is TRBV7-6 and J is TRBJ1-4; TRBD1 matches at 7 bases. J was trimmed by 7 bases and V by 0 bases; bases with no gene match: 8. CDR1 SGHVS and CDR2 FNYEAQ come from the germline V gene. The CDR3 loop spans 16 amino acids. The CDR3 loop is CASSLADRVAVEKLFF. CDR3 sequence (DNA): TGTGCCAGCAGCTTAGCCGACAGGGTAGCGGTTGAAAAACTGTTTTTT. Combining the CDR3 with reference TRBV7-6 and TRBJ1-4 gives the whole variable domain GAGVSQSPRYKVTKRGQDVALRCDPISGHVSLYWYRQALGQGPEFLTYFNYEAQQDKSGLPNDRFSAERPEGSISTLTIQRTEQRDSAMYRCASSLADRVAVEKLFFGSGTQLSVL.

CDR3 DNA sequence: TGCGCCAGCAGCTTGGCCGGAAGACAAGAGACCCAGTACTTC. Translation gives CASSLAGRQETQYF. The chain uses TRBV5-1 and TRBJ2-5; no definite D call. The CDR3 sequence is 14 residues long. The V gene lost 0 bases and the J gene lost 2 bases, with 8 bases spanning the gap. Germline V CDR1 and CDR2: SGHRS, YFSETQ. Full variable domain (remainder filled in from reference TRBV5-1 and TRBJ2-5): KAGVTQTPRYLIKTRGQQVTLSCSPISGHRSVSWYQQTPGQGLQFLFEYFSETQRNKGNFPGRFSGRQFSNSRSEMNVSTLELGDSALYLCASSLAGRQETQYFGPGTRLLVL.

V usage is TRBV6-5 and J usage is TRBJ1-2; 9 bases match TRBD1. After removal of 2 bases from V and 8 bases from J, the junction contained 6 bases not matched to a gene. This CDR3 has 14 amino acids. CDR1 is MNHEY and CDR2 is SVGAGI in the germline V gene. The CDR3 DNA reads as TGTGCCAGCAGTTACGGGGGACAGGGTCTCGGCTACACCTTC. As protein: CASSYGGQGLGYTF.

The chain has TRBV10-3 and TRBJ1-6; TRBD1 agrees at 8 bases. The CDR3 loop spans 17 amino acids. The V segment lost 2 bases and the J segment 0 bases; nucleotides outside the gene matches: 3. Germline-derived CDR1 and CDR2 are ENHRY and SYGVKD. The DNA of the CDR3 is TGTGCCATCAGTGAGGGAGACAGGGGCTCCTATAATTCACCCCTCCACTTT. This translates into CAISEGDRGSYNSPLHF.